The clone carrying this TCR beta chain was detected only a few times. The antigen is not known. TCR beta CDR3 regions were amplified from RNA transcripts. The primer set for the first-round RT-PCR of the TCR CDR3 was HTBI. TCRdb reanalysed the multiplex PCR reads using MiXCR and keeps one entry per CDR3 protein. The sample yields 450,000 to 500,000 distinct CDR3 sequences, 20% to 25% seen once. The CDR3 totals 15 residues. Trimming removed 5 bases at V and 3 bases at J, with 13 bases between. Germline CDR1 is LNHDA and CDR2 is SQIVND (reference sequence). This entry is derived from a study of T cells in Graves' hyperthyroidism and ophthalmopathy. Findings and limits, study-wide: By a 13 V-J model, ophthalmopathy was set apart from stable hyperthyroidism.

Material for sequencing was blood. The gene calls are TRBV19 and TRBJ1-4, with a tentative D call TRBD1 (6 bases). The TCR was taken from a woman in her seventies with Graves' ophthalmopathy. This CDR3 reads CASSGQKGPNEKLFF. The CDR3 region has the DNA TGTGCCAGTAGTGGACAGAAGGGTCCTAATGAAAAACTGTTTTTT.